This T cell receptor beta chain was identified in a study of blood T cell repertoires in COVID-19. The V segment lost 1 base and the J segment 5 bases; nucleotides outside the gene matches: 13. The V gene's germline CDR1 is SGHTA and CDR2 FQGNSA. The CDR3 spans 18 residues. The data were produced by immunoSEQ multiplex PCR, yet TCRdb's version contains in-frame clones alone and is incomplete. The sample consists of under 200,000 clones, 84% of them appearing once. Sequenced input: PBMCs or T cells enriched from blood (not recorded which). The J gene is TRBJ2-1, the V gene TRBV7-2, with TRBD1 identical over 8 bases. This clonotype originated in a young woman who had been exposed to COVID-19. The CDR3 loop reads CASSLEAPTGVGNNEQFF. The CDR3 nucleotides read TGTGCCAGCAGCTTAGAAGCCCCGACAGGGGTCGGGAACAATGAGCAGTTCTTC.